The 27 T cell receptor beta chains below come from one sample, sequenced in a study of T cell changes during pregnancy in multiple sclerosis. Generated by immunoSEQ multiplex PCR, the TCRdb table keeps only in-frame clones and is missing some. The profile shows 55,000 to 65,000 clones, approximately 92% of them singletons. The material was peripheral blood, obtained in the first trimester of pregnancy. These receptors came from a female donor with multiple sclerosis, enrolled in a pregnancy study.

This sequence joins TRBV5-6 and TRBJ2-7, with D possibly being TRBD1 (5 bases). Germline CDR1 reads SGHDT; CDR2 reads YYEEEE. V lost 0 bases and J lost 4, with 17 bases in between. CDR3 length: 16 amino acids. The CDR3 protein is CASSLAVGAGAYEQYF. The DNA of the CDR3 is TGTGCCAGCAGCTTGGCCGTTGGGGCCGGTGCTTACGAGCAGTACTTC.

The chain joins TRBV7-6 to TRBJ2-1; TRBD2 matches at 12 bases. The CDR3 is 17 amino acids. Trimming removed 5 bases from V and 6 bases from J; junction bases left unmatched: 11. Looked up from germline, CDR1 is SGHVS and CDR2 is FNYEAQ. For the CDR3, the DNA is TGTGCCAGCAGCGGCCCCTCTAGCGGGGGGGCAGGCAATGAGCAGTTCTTC. Its protein product is CASSGPSSGGAGNEQFF.

This sequence joins TRBV15 and TRBJ2-3, with 7 bases that match TRBD1. V shed 5 bases, J shed 2 bases, and the junction held 13 bases outside the gene matches. The CDR3 length is 17 residues. Germline assignment: CDR1 LNHNV and CDR2 YYDKDF (reference sequence). As DNA, the CDR3 is TGTGCCACCAGCGGACCCCTCCGGGACAGCTACACAGATACGCAGTATTTT. Its translation: CATSGPLRDSYTDTQYF.

The chain couples TRBV7-2 to TRBJ2-3; 13 bases align to TRBD2. Germline CDR1 SGHTA, CDR2 FQGNSA. The CDR3 is 16 amino acids. V lost 2 bases, J lost 6 bases, and 5 bases stayed unmatched. The CDR3 spells CASSLSTSGGADTQYF. DNA for the CDR3: TGTGCCAGCAGCTTAAGTACTAGCGGGGGGGCGGATACGCAGTATTTT.

J is TRBJ1-1 and V is TRBV7-3; 9 nucleotides line up with TRBD1. Germline-derived CDR1 and CDR2 are SGHTA and FQGTGA. With V trimmed by 4 bases and J by 12 bases, 9 bases remained unmatched. This CDR3 spans 13 amino acids. For the CDR3, the DNA is TGTGCCAGCAGCTCTTCCGGGACAGGGATGACTTTCTTT. Translated, it gives CASSSSGTGMTFF.

V gene TRBV7-9 combines with J gene TRBJ1-2; 8 nucleotides match TRBD1. J gave up 10 bases and V 1 base, and 8 bases lay outside the gene matches. CDR3 length: 14 residues. CDR1 and CDR2 from the germline V gene are SEHNR and FQNEAQ (reference sequence). CDR3 residues: CASSLVLGQDLYTF. The CDR3 DNA is TGTGCCAGCAGCTTAGTCCTGGGACAGGACCTCTACACCTTC.

In its sample, this clone was seen a few times. Its ends do not fully match the called genes, so a read error is possible. The rearrangement joins TRBV7-3 to TRBJ1-3, with D uncertain. Germline V CDR1 and CDR2: SGHTA, FQGTGA. The CDR3 is 9 residues long. The CDR3 sequence: CASSSPADF. In DNA form, the CDR3 reads TGTGCCAGCAGCTCGCCCGCGGATTTT. The whole variable domain, filled in from reference TRBV7-3 and TRBJ1-3, reads GAGVSQTPSNKVTEKGKYVELRCDPISGHTALYWYRQSLGQGPEFLIYFQGTGAADDSGLPNDRFFAVRPEGSVSTLKIQRTERGDSAVYLCASSSPADFGEGSWLTVV.

In DNA form, the CDR3 reads TGTGCCTGGAGGAACGCGGGGGTCAATCAGCCCCAGCATTTT. The encoded protein is CAWRNAGVNQPQHF. V is TRBV30 and J is TRBJ1-5; D might be TRBD1 (5 bases). The V end lost 3 bases, the J end lost 3 bases, and 12 bases lay between the germline ends. Germline lookup yields CDR1 GTSNPN and CDR2 SVGIG (reference sequence). The CDR3 consists of 14 residues.

The chain uses TRBV9 and TRBJ2-2; D not resolved. The germline CDR1 and CDR2 sequences are SGDLS and YYNGEE. V was cut by 0 bases and J by 3 bases, with 12 bases left in between. CDR3 length: 16 residues. The CDR3 DNA follows: TGTGCCAGCAGCGTAGAGAGTGTTTCTTACACCGGGGAGCTGTTTTTT. This gives the protein CASSVESVSYTGELFF.

This chain links TRBV6-5 with TRBJ1-3, with D uncertain. The CDR3 covers 12 residues. With 10 bases removed from V and 4 bases from J, the gap between germline ends came to 11 bases. Germline V lookup: CDR1 MNHEY, CDR2 SVGAGI. The CDR3 loop reads CATLGSGNTIYF. The CDR3 DNA reads as TGTGCCACCCTAGGGAGCGGAAACACCATATATTTT.

This clone has a single count. The genes are TRBV6-4 and TRBJ1-1; D remains unclear. With 6 bases removed from V and 1 base from J, the gap between germline ends came to 9 bases. The length of the CDR3 is 13 residues. Germline V gene sequence: CDR1 MRHNA, CDR2 SNTAGT. CDR3 DNA: TGTGCCAGCAGCACCACATCGAACACTGAAGCTTTCTTT. Its protein is CASSTTSNTEAFF.

The chain couples TRBV19 to TRBJ1-1; D is possibly TRBD1 (5 bases). V lost 7 bases and J 11 bases, leaving 23 bases between the germline ends. The CDR3 totals 14 residues. The germline V gene has CDR1 LNHDA and CDR2 SQIVND (reference sequence). CDR3 coding DNA: TGTGCCAGTACCCCGACTGGGGCAGCGACACCGGCTTTCTTT. Translated, it gives CASTPTGAATPAFF.

This chain uses TRBV2 with TRBJ1-1; D remains ambiguous. The CDR3 covers 13 residues. V shed 8 bases and J shed 3 bases, with 13 bases lying between them. Germline CDR1 reads SNHLY; CDR2 reads FYNNEI. This CDR3 is CASLDLSDTEAFF. For the CDR3, the DNA is TGTGCCAGCCTAGACTTATCGGACACTGAAGCTTTCTTT.

The rearrangement links TRBV10-3 to TRBJ1-4, with unresolved D. CDR3 length: 13 residues. Trimming removed 6 bases at V and 0 bases at J, with 5 bases between. CDR1 and CDR2 from the germline V gene are ENHRY and SYGVKD. The CDR3 loop is CAIRGATNEKLFF. CDR3 DNA sequence: TGTGCCATCAGGGGAGCAACTAATGAAAAACTGTTTTTT.

The chain employs TRBV5-5 and TRBJ2-3; 10 bases align to TRBD1. With 3 bases clipped from V and 2 bases from J, the junction kept 3 bases outside the gene matches. The CDR3 runs to 15 residues. Germline CDR1 is SGHKS and CDR2 is YYEKEE (reference sequence). The CDR3: CASSSGTGVTDTQYF. DNA for the CDR3: TGTGCCAGCAGCTCGGGGACAGGGGTCACAGATACGCAGTATTTT.

Only one count was recorded for this clone. This chain's CDR3 is CASSPWTGGLSGANVLTF. CDR3 in DNA: TGTGCCAGTAGTCCGTGGACAGGGGGCCTCTCTGGGGCCAACGTCCTGACTTTC. The rearrangement uses TRBV19 and TRBJ2-6; TRBD1 matches 11 bases. Trimming removed 5 bases from V and 0 bases from J; junction bases left unmatched: 6. Germline loops: CDR1 LNHDA, CDR2 SQIVND (reference sequence). The CDR3 has 18 residues.

CDR3: CASSLDGTDNQPQHF. DNA of the CDR3: TGCGCCAGCAGCCTTGATGGGACAGACAATCAGCCCCAGCATTTT. The chain is built from TRBV5-1 and TRBJ1-5; TRBD1 matches at 7 bases. Germline V gene sequence: CDR1 SGHRS, CDR2 YFSETQ. There are 15 residues in the CDR3. V shed 4 bases and J 3 bases; nucleotides not matched to a gene: 7. The variable domain in full, with the rest retrieved from reference TRBV5-1 and TRBJ1-5, is KAGVTQTPRYLIKTRGQQVTLSCSPISGHRSVSWYQQTPGQGLQFLFEYFSETQRNKGNFPGRFSGRQFSNSRSEMNVSTLELGDSALYLCASSLDGTDNQPQHFGDGTRLSIL.

The chain has TRBV6-5 and TRBJ1-6; D unresolved. The CDR3 runs 16 residues. CDR1 and CDR2 (germline): MNHEY, SVGAGI. With 2 bases removed from V and 0 bases from J, the gap between germline ends came to 8 bases. The CDR3 bases are TGTGCCAGCAGTTACATAACCGGCTCCTATAATTCACCCCTCCACTTT. Translated, it gives CASSYITGSYNSPLHF.

The chain is built from TRBV7-9 and TRBJ2-7; 7 bases match TRBD1. Germline V gene sequence: CDR1 SEHNR, CDR2 FQNEAQ (reference sequence). The CDR3 has 13 residues. The V segment lost 4 bases and the J segment 6 bases; nucleotides outside the gene matches: 6. The CDR3 DNA follows: TGTGCCAGCAGCTCGGCGACAGGGAGCGAGCAGTACTTC. Protein: CASSSATGSEQYF.

The rearrangement uses TRBV19 and TRBJ1-4, with D possibly TRBD1 on 5 matching bases. Between the trimmed V and J ends, which lost 1 base and 6 bases, there was a span of 6 bases. The germline CDR1 and CDR2 sequences are LNHDA and SQIVND (reference sequence). CDR3 length: 13 residues. The CDR3 coding sequence is TGTGCCAGTAGTATAGTGACAGATGAAAAACTGTTTTTT. Protein sequence: CASSIVTDEKLFF. Looking up the rest from reference TRBV19 and TRBJ1-4 gives the full variable domain: DGGITQSPKYLFRKEGQNVTLSCEQNLNHDAMYWYRQDPGQGLRLIYYSQIVNDFQKGDIAEGYSVSREKKESFPLTVTSAQKNPTAFYLCASSIVTDEKLFFGSGTQLSVL.

V and J are TRBV5-1 and TRBJ1-2, with D possibly being TRBD1 (5 bases). V gave up 0 bases and J gave up 2 bases, with 23 bases separating them. Germline CDR1 and CDR2: SGHRS and YFSETQ. The CDR3 contains 19 residues. The CDR3, as DNA: TGCGCCAGCAGCTTGGCGATAAGCAGGGCAGATGTGGGGAACTATGGCTACACCTTC. Translation gives CASSLAISRADVGNYGYTF.

This chain uses TRBV9 with TRBJ1-3; the D gene is possibly TRBD1 (5 bases). Trimming left V 0 bases short and J 0 bases short, with 10 bases between. Germline values: CDR1 SGDLS, CDR2 YYNGEE. The CDR3 runs 16 residues. The CDR3 region has the DNA TGTGCCAGCAGCGTAGCTCCCCAGGGCTCTGGAAACACCATATATTTT. This gives the protein CASSVAPQGSGNTIYF.

The chain employs TRBV6-5 and TRBJ1-4, with D tentatively TRBD1 (6 bases). The length of the CDR3 is 16 residues. Germline CDR1 MNHEY, CDR2 SVGAGI. The V end was cut by 0 bases, the J end by 6 bases, with 14 bases between. CDR3 coding DNA: TGTGCCAGCAGTTACTCTCTCGGGGGGCAGGATGAAAAACTGTTTTTT. Its translation is CASSYSLGGQDEKLFF.

J is TRBJ1-6 and V is TRBV7-3; D remains unclear. This CDR3 has 15 amino acids. V was clipped by 2 bases and J by 0 bases, with 5 bases between them. The germline V gene has CDR1 SGHTA and CDR2 FQGTGA. The DNA for the CDR3 is TGTGCCAGCAGCTTACTCAGCTCCTATAATTCACCCCTCCACTTT. This sequence encodes CASSLLSSYNSPLHF.

This clone was recorded a few times. The CDR3 sequence is CSVGGSSGQPQHF. CDR3 nucleotide sequence: TGCAGCGTTGGCGGATCATCTGGACAGCCCCAGCATTTT. The chain joins TRBV29-1 to TRBJ1-5, with unresolved D. Trimming removed 4 bases from V and 7 bases from J, with 14 bases in between. In germline, CDR1 is SQVTM, CDR2 ANQGSEA. The CDR3 contains 13 residues.

The CDR3 sequence is CASSLTANTEAFF. In DNA form, the CDR3 reads TGTGCCAGCAGCTTGACAGCGAACACTGAAGCTTTCTTT. This chain uses TRBV9 with TRBJ1-1; D possibly corresponds to TRBD1 (5 bases). V was trimmed by 4 bases and J by 1 base, leaving 8 bases between them. This CDR3 is built from 13 residues. In germline, CDR1 is SGDLS, CDR2 YYNGEE.

The rearrangement uses TRBV7-2 and TRBJ1-2; the match to TRBD1 covers 9 bases. Germline lookup yields CDR1 SGHTA and CDR2 FQGNSA. The CDR3 has 15 residues. The J segment lost 6 bases and the V segment lost 7 bases, leaving 12 bases of the junction unmatched. CDR3 sequence reads: CASTVGPNRGHGYTF. The CDR3 DNA is TGTGCCAGCACCGTTGGACCTAACAGGGGGCATGGCTACACCTTC.